Listed below are T cell receptor beta chains from one sample, sequenced in a study of cytomegalovirus exposure and HLA in healthy donors. Some clones are missing from TCRdb's copy, which holds only in-frame ones; the method was immunoSEQ multiplex PCR. The table lists 150,000 to 200,000 clones, around nine tenths of them singletons. Sequenced material: PBMCs. The source is a young woman in good health and CMV-seropositive. CDR3s leave out the opening cysteine and the closing phenylalanine or tryptophan.

V | length | CDR3
TRBV30 | 10 | AWSSTGNGYT
TRBV18 | 12 | ASSPPPGGSEQY
TRBV28 | 10 | ASSLAIHEQY
TRBV25-1 | 12 | ASSEGADQETQY
TRBV9 | 11 | ASSPGGSYEQY
TRBV29-1 | 9 | SVGATDTQY
TRBV18 | 10 | ASSPGAGGSS
TRBV29-1 | 13 | SASWGGSRGNEQF
TRBV19 | 13 | ASKPAGLQYNEQF
TRBV7-6 | 13 | ASSEEGRNTGELF
TRBV7-9 | 12 | ASSKTEDNEKLF
TRBV5-1 | 13 | ASSPGTTTNEKLF
TRBV7-2 | 12 | ASSLYGQDAGYT
TRBV6-6 | 14 | ASLGAGVPRAYEQY
TRBV18 | 10 | ASSPRDQPQH
TRBV27 | 13 | ASRQGQGVYNEQF
TRBV4-1 | 13 | ASSQIPGEGTEAF
TRBV5-6 | 12 | ASTATGASEKLF
TRBV4-1 | 12 | ASSKTPAGNTIY
TRBV7-3 | 12 | ASSTRQGPYEQY
TRBV29-1 | 12 | SGGLSLNRGEQY
TRBV11-3 | 11 | ASSIGWGGIQY
TRBV19 | 14 | ASSPMGLAGYNEQF
TRBV11-2 | 15 | ASSPGLAAHLQETQY
TRBV7-9 | 13 | ASSRGGDSNQPQH
TRBV28 | 11 | AVWRKIATEAF
TRBV30 | 14 | AWSVGAGARGTEAF
TRBV2 | 12 | ASSEMTAQETQY
TRBV7-9 | 11 | ASSLDYLLGYT
TRBV7-9 | 9 | ASSSGEKLF
TRBV4-3 | 12 | ASSQGGGFNEAF
TRBV11-2 | 14 | ASSLGEEYGYNEQF
TRBV4-2 | 12 | ASSQVTGVAEAF